The 9 T cell receptor beta chains below come from one sample, sequenced in a study of chemoradiotherapy in HPV16-positive cancers. TCRdb keeps only in-frame clones here, not all; method: immunoSEQ multiplex PCR. The table has tens of thousands of clones, roughly 86% seen once. The sequenced sample was blood, obtained from a patient who underwent chemoradiotherapy. The receptors stem from a human donor with HPV-associated anogenital cancer.

J is TRBJ2-2 and V is TRBV29-1; 7 nucleotides match TRBD1. V lost 6 bases and J lost 2; bases outside the gene matches: 6. The CDR3 sequence is 14 residues long. Per the germline V gene, CDR1 is SQVTM and CDR2 is ANQGSEA. CDR3 bases: TGCAGCGTAACCGGGACAGACAACACCGGGGAGCTGTTTTTT. Residues: CSVTGTDNTGELFF.

This clone was observed a few times. This sequence joins TRBV4-3 and TRBJ1-1; 7 nucleotides match TRBD1. V lost 3 bases to trimming and J lost 1 base; unmatched junction nucleotides: 5. This CDR3 is 15 amino acids long. The V gene's germline CDR1 is LGHNA and CDR2 YSLEER. In DNA, the CDR3 is TGCGCCAGCAGCCATATAGGGACAGAGAACACTGAAGCTTTCTTT. Protein: CASSHIGTENTEAFF.

The chain employs TRBV6-5 and TRBJ1-2; D is perhaps TRBD1 (5 bases). The CDR3 is 13 residues long. The germline V gene has CDR1 MNHEY and CDR2 SVGAGI. V was cut by 5 bases and J by 3 bases, with 10 bases left in between. CDR3 in amino acids: CASSRGPDYGYTF. CDR3 bases: TGTGCCAGCAGTCGGGGACCTGACTATGGCTACACCTTC.

The gene calls are TRBV5-1 and TRBJ2-7; unclear D gene. Germline lookup yields CDR1 SGHRS and CDR2 YFSETQ. CDR3 length: 16 amino acids. Trimming stripped 0 bases from V and 3 bases from J, with 16 bases between. This chain's CDR3 is CASSLGPARNSYEQYF. CDR3 in DNA: TGCGCCAGCAGCTTGGGTCCCGCAAGAAATAGCTACGAGCAGTACTTC.

The CDR3, as DNA: TGTGCCAGTAGTATAGACGGCTCTGGGGCCAACGTCCTGACTTTC. It specifies CASSIDGSGANVLTF. V gene TRBV19 combines with J gene TRBJ2-6; no reliable D call. Germline V gene lookup returns CDR1 LNHDA and CDR2 SQIVND (reference sequence). V lost 0 bases, J lost 0 bases, and 3 bases lay in between. This CDR3 region has 15 residues.

This chain connects TRBV5-1 to TRBJ1-3, with TRBD1 matching 9 bases. The junction had 8 bases not matched to a gene; V was cut back by 0 bases and J by 1 base. This CDR3 spans 18 amino acids. CDR1 is SGHRS and CDR2 is YFSETQ in the germline V gene. The CDR3 bases are TGCGCCAGCAGCTTGGAGGGACAGGGCACTCTTTCTGGAAACACCATATATTTT. Protein sequence: CASSLEGQGTLSGNTIYF. Supplemented by reference TRBV5-1 and TRBJ1-3, the full variable domain reads KAGVTQTPRYLIKTRGQQVTLSCSPISGHRSVSWYQQTPGQGLQFLFEYFSETQRNKGNFPGRFSGRQFSNSRSEMNVSTLELGDSALYLCASSLEGQGTLSGNTIYFGEGSWLTVV.

The genes are TRBV18 and TRBJ2-7; 8 nucleotides agree with TRBD1. V shed 4 bases and J 1 base; nucleotides not matched to a gene: 0. The V gene's germline CDR1 is KGHSH and CDR2 LQKENI. The CDR3 length is 13 residues. CDR3 amino acids: CASSRQGSYEQYF. CDR3 bases: TGTGCCAGCTCACGACAGGGGTCCTACGAGCAGTACTTC.

This clone has a single count. The chain couples TRBV19 to TRBJ1-2, with unresolved D. The germline V and J ends were trimmed by 6 bases and 3 bases, with 14 bases remaining between them. The CDR3 sequence is 14 residues long. From germline, CDR1 is LNHDA and CDR2 SQIVND (reference sequence). For the CDR3, the DNA is TGTGCCAGTAGCCCTTCACAGAGCCACTATGGCTACACCTTC. Its translation: CASSPSQSHYGYTF.

The rearrangement uses TRBV14 and TRBJ2-7; D is uncertain. The germline V gene encodes CDR1 SGHDN and CDR2 FVKESK. This CDR3 spans 11 amino acids. Trimming took off 0 bases at V and 4 bases at J, with 1 base between the two ends. This CDR3 reads CASSQEYEQYF. The CDR3 DNA follows: TGTGCCAGCAGCCAAGAATACGAGCAGTACTTC.